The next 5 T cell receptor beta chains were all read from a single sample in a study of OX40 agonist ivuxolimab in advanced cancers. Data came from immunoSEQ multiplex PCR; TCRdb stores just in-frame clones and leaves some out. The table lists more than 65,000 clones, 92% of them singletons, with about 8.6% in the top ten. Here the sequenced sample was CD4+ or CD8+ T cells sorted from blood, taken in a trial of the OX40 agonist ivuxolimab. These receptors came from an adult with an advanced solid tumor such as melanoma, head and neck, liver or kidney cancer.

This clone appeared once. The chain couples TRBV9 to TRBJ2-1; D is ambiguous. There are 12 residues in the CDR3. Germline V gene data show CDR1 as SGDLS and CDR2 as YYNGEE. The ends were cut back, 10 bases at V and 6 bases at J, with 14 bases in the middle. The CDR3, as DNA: TGTGCCTCTTCTGTGGATTTCAATGAGCAGTTCTTC. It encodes CASSVDFNEQFF.

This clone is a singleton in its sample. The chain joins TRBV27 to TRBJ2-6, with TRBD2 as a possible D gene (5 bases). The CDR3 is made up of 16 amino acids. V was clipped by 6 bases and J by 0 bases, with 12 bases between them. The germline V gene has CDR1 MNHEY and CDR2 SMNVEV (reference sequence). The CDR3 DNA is TGTGCCAGCAGGGTTCTGGGGAGCTCTGGGGCCAACGTCCTGACTTTC. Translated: CASRVLGSSGANVLTF.

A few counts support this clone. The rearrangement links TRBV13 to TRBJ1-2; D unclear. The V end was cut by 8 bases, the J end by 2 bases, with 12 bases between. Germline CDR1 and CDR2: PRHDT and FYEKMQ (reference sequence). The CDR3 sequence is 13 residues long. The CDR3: CASPDAINYGYTF. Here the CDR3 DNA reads TGTGCCAGCCCGGACGCTATAAACTATGGCTACACCTTC.

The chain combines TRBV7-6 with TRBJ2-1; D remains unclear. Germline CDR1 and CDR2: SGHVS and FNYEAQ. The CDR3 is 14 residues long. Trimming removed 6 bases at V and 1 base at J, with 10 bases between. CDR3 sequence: CASRDDGSYNEQFF. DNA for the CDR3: TGTGCCAGCAGGGACGATGGGTCCTACAATGAGCAGTTCTTC.

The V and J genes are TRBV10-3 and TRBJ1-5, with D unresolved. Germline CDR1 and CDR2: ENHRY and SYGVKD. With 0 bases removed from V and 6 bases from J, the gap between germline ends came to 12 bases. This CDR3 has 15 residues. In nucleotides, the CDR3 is TGTGCCATCAGTGAGTCGCGGTCAGCAGGTCAGCCCCAGCATTTT. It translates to CAISESRSAGQPQHF.